Described below is a single TCR beta chain sequence and its context. This entry is derived from a study of shared clonotypes between healthy human individuals. Germline CDR1 is MNHEY and CDR2 is SVGAGI. Trimming took off 2 bases at V and 8 bases at J, with 15 bases between the two ends. CDR3 length: 15 residues. Profiling relied on immunoSEQ multiplex PCR, and the TCRdb table lists in-frame clones only, not all of them. The data show 400,000 to 600,000 clones, with roughly 83% seen just once and less than 15% held by the top ten. The rearrangement joins TRBV6-5 to TRBJ1-4; maybe TRBD1 (5 bases). This clonotype was sampled from a woman in her thirties or forties in good health. Some clones in this sample may be carry-over from other donors' samples. Sequences were obtained from PBMCs. CDR3 sequence: CASSYRWGKREKLFF. As DNA, the CDR3 is TGTGCCAGCAGTTACCGTTGGGGGAAGCGCGAAAAACTGTTTTTT.